These 27 T cell receptor beta chains share one sample of origin, sequenced in a study of T cell changes during pregnancy in multiple sclerosis. The assay was immunoSEQ multiplex PCR, and TCRdb's table has in-frame clones only and misses some. In the table there are some 48,000 clones, 85% to 90% of which are singletons. This specimen was CD8+ T cells from peripheral blood mononuclear cells, taken in the second trimester of pregnancy. The receptor source for this set is a female donor with multiple sclerosis, enrolled in a pregnancy study.

This rearrangement joins TRBV4-2 to TRBJ2-1; possibly TRBD2 for D (5 bases). The CDR3 consists of 16 residues. Germline CDR1 and CDR2: LGHNA and YNFKEQ. The ends were cut back, 6 bases at V and 5 bases at J, with 20 bases in the middle. The CDR3 region has the DNA TGTGCCAGCAGTCTCGGGGTGGTAGGCCGGAACAATGAGCAGTTCTTC. Amino acid sequence: CASSLGVVGRNNEQFF.

This clone appeared a single time. The chain joins TRBV5-1 to TRBJ2-7, with 9 bases aligning to TRBD1. From germline, CDR1 is SGHRS and CDR2 YFSETQ. Trimming at V came to 2 bases and at J to 5 bases, leaving 5 bases not matched to a gene. The CDR3 loop spans 14 amino acids. Here the CDR3 reads CASSLGTGSNEQYF. The DNA for the CDR3 is TGCGCCAGCAGCTTAGGGACAGGGAGCAACGAGCAGTACTTC.

This clone was detected a few times. This sequence joins TRBV10-1 and TRBJ1-6; D perhaps matches TRBD1 (5 bases). Trimming cost V 0 bases and J 10 bases, with 7 bases left between them. Germline CDR1 and CDR2: WNHNN and SYGVQD (reference sequence). The CDR3 is 13 amino acids. The CDR3 region is CASSESGGSPLHF. The CDR3 region has the DNA TGCGCCAGCAGTGAGTCGGGGGGATCACCCCTCCACTTT.

This rearrangement joins TRBV7-9 to TRBJ2-7; 10 bases map to TRBD1. CDR3 length equals 15 residues. V shed 3 bases and J 0 bases; nucleotides not matched to a gene: 2. Per the germline V gene, CDR1 is SEHNR and CDR2 is FQNEAQ (reference sequence). The CDR3 loop reads CASSFGQGDSYEQYF. The CDR3, as DNA: TGTGCCAGCAGCTTCGGACAGGGGGACTCCTACGAGCAGTACTTC.

V and J are TRBV9 and TRBJ2-7; TRBD2 aligns across 7 bases. Looked up from germline, CDR1 is SGDLS and CDR2 is YYNGEE. This CDR3 has 14 amino acids. V dropped 4 bases and J dropped 5; count of bases not matched to a gene: 9. As DNA, the CDR3 is TGTGCCAGCAGCCCCGGGCCCCGGGGGGACGAGCAGTACTTC. Its translation: CASSPGPRGDEQYF.

The chain couples TRBV19 to TRBJ2-4; 9 bases are shared with TRBD1. V dropped 5 bases and J dropped 5; count of bases not matched to a gene: 13. CDR1 and CDR2 from the germline V gene are LNHDA and SQIVND (reference sequence). This CDR3 region has 17 residues. This CDR3 reads CASSWTGASFPENIQYF. In nucleotides, the CDR3 is TGTGCCAGTAGTTGGACAGGGGCCTCGTTCCCCGAAAACATTCAGTACTTC.

V and J are TRBV21-1 and TRBJ1-6; TRBD1 reflects the table's D call only, with no check against the DNA. TRBV21-1 is given as a pseudogene. CDR3 length equals 21 residues. The CDR3 loop is CASSKLRPQGLMGVYNSPLHF. CDR3 DNA: TGTGCCAGCAGCAAATTGCGACCACAGGGATTAATGGGGGTGTATAATTCACCCCTCCACTTT.

CDR3: CASSMALIGTGEIYEQYF. DNA for the CDR3: TGTGCCAGTAGTATGGCCCTTATCGGGACAGGGGAAATCTACGAGCAGTACTTC. The genes are TRBV19 and TRBJ2-7; TRBD1 agrees at 10 bases. CDR3 length: 18 amino acids. The junction had 14 bases not matched to a gene; V was cut back by 3 bases and J by 3 bases. Germline V gene sequence: CDR1 LNHDA, CDR2 SQIVND (reference sequence). Supplemented by reference TRBV19 and TRBJ2-7, the full variable domain reads DGGITQSPKYLFRKEGQNVTLSCEQNLNHDAMYWYRQDPGQGLRLIYYSQIVNDFQKGDIAEGYSVSREKKESFPLTVTSAQKNPTAFYLCASSMALIGTGEIYEQYFGPGTRLTVT.

The chain combines TRBV14 with TRBJ1-1; D may be TRBD1 (5 bases). The germline V and J ends were trimmed by 3 bases and 2 bases, with 25 bases remaining between them. The CDR3 has 19 amino acids. The germline CDR1 and CDR2 sequences are SGHDN and FVKESK. The CDR3 sequence: CASSHPEGAGYFYNTEAFF. The CDR3 coding sequence is TGTGCCAGCAGCCACCCGGAAGGGGCAGGGTATTTTTATAACACTGAAGCTTTCTTT. Full variable domain (outside the CDR3, taken from reference TRBV14 and TRBJ1-1): EAGVTQFPSHSVIEKGQTVTLRCDPISGHDNLYWYRRVMGKEIKFLLHFVKESKQDESGMPNNRFLAERTGGTYSTLKVQPAELEDSGVYFCASSHPEGAGYFYNTEAFFGQGTRLTVV.

V is TRBV7-8 and J is TRBJ1-5, with 7 bases fitting TRBD1. The CDR3 loop spans 14 amino acids. V lost 4 bases, J lost 3 bases, and 3 bases stayed unmatched. Germline assignment: CDR1 SGHVS and CDR2 FQNEAQ. The CDR3 loop reads CASSSGQNNQPQHF. The CDR3 region has the DNA TGTGCCAGCAGCTCGGGACAGAACAATCAGCCCCAGCATTTT.

In DNA, the CDR3 is TGTGCCAGCAGCTCGACCTCGGGCGACAGGGGCCGTGTAACCGGGGAGCTGTTTTTT. Protein product: CASSSTSGDRGRVTGELFF. The chain recombines TRBV7-6 with TRBJ2-2; TRBD1 agrees at 8 bases. CDR1 is SGHVS, CDR2 FNYEAQ, per germline. The length of the CDR3 is 19 residues. Trimming removed 4 bases from V and 5 bases from J; junction bases left unmatched: 18.

This chain uses TRBV6-1 with TRBJ2-3; tentatively, D is TRBD1 (6 bases). The V gene's germline CDR1 is MNHNS and CDR2 SASEGT. With 7 bases removed from V and 5 bases from J, the gap between germline ends came to 10 bases. The CDR3 has 12 residues. CDR3 region: CASIRGRDTQYF. The CDR3 DNA is TGTGCCAGCATCAGGGGTCGAGATACGCAGTATTTT.

This clone was seen only a few times. The genes are TRBV5-4 and TRBJ1-1, with D uncertain. This CDR3 comprises 14 residues. The V and J ends lost 0 bases and 0 bases respectively, with 6 bases between them. Germline V gene lookup returns CDR1 SGHNT and CDR2 YYREEE (reference sequence). The CDR3 DNA is TGTGCCAGCAGCTTGGGCACACTGAACACTGAAGCTTTCTTT. The encoded protein is CASSLGTLNTEAFF.

The rearrangement uses TRBV15 and TRBJ1-5; the match to TRBD1 covers 8 bases. CDR3 length: 14 residues. The germline V gene encodes CDR1 LNHNV and CDR2 YYDKDF (reference sequence). The V gene end was trimmed by 2 bases and the J gene end by 7 bases; junction bases not matched to a gene: 4. CDR3 bases: TGTGCCACCAGCAGACAGGGGGCTGGGCAGCCCCAGCATTTT. It translates to CATSRQGAGQPQHF.

This clone was counted once. This sequence joins TRBV25-1 and TRBJ2-1, with a possible D match to TRBD2 (5 bases). The V gene's germline CDR1 is MGHDK and CDR2 SYGVNS. The CDR3 is 16 residues long. The germline V and J ends were trimmed by 4 bases and 7 bases, with 20 bases remaining between them. The CDR3 reads CASSASRGTILNEQFF. CDR3 bases: TGTGCCAGCAGTGCTAGTCGGGGTACCATTTTAAATGAGCAGTTCTTC. The whole variable domain, filled in from reference TRBV25-1 and TRBJ2-1, reads EADIYQTPRYLVIGTGKKITLECSQTMGHDKMYWYQQDPGMELHLIHYSYGVNSTEKGDLSSESTVSRIRTEHFPLTLESARPSHTSQYLCASSASRGTILNEQFFGPGTRLTVL.

The J gene is TRBJ2-5, the V gene TRBV15, with 12 positions matching TRBD2. CDR1 and CDR2 (germline): LNHNV, YYDKDF (reference sequence). Unmatched junction bases numbered 6, after V lost 5 bases and J lost 2 bases. The CDR3 loop spans 16 amino acids. CDR3: CATSGTLAGGQETQYF. CDR3 bases: TGTGCCACCAGCGGTACACTAGCGGGGGGTCAAGAGACCCAGTACTTC.

The V and J genes are TRBV7-9 and TRBJ2-1, with 7 positions matching TRBD2. This CDR3 has 14 amino acids. Germline-derived CDR1 and CDR2 are SEHNR and FQNEAQ (reference sequence). Trimming cost V 5 bases and J 8 bases; bases outside gene matches: 9. The CDR3, as DNA: TGTGCCAGCAGCGCCGGACCAAGCGGGGATGAGCAGTTCTTC. Translation: CASSAGPSGDEQFF.

V is TRBV6-5 and J is TRBJ2-3; possible D gene TRBD2, 6 bases. The CDR3 totals 15 residues. V lost 4 bases and J lost 2, with 13 bases in between. CDR1 and CDR2 from the germline V gene are MNHEY and SVGAGI. CDR3 sequence: CASSLTGALTDTQYF. CDR3 DNA sequence: TGTGCCAGCAGTTTAACGGGAGCCCTCACAGATACGCAGTATTTT.

The V call is TRBV13, the J call TRBJ2-1; possible D gene TRBD1, 6 bases. Germline CDR1 reads PRHDT; CDR2 reads FYEKMQ (reference sequence). The CDR3 sequence is 15 residues long. V lost 6 bases, J lost 0 bases, and 12 bases lay in between. CDR3 DNA: TGTGCCAGCAGGCCACCACAGGGCTCCTACAATGAGCAGTTCTTC. This translates into CASRPPQGSYNEQFF.

The chain combines TRBV2 with TRBJ1-5, with TRBD1 matching 7 bases. V shed 6 bases and J 6 bases; nucleotides not matched to a gene: 8. This CDR3 has 14 residues. Germline CDR1 is SNHLY and CDR2 is FYNNEI. The DNA for the CDR3 is TGTGCCAGCAGGCTACAGGGGAATAGTCAGCCCCAGCATTTT. Translated: CASRLQGNSQPQHF.

The rearrangement links TRBV13 to TRBJ2-2; 13 bases fit TRBD2. Germline CDR1 reads PRHDT; CDR2 reads FYEKMQ (reference sequence). The V and J ends lost 5 bases and 7 bases, in that order; junction bases with no gene match: 7. The CDR3 has 16 residues. CDR3 amino acids: CASSLGTSGAVGELFF. CDR3 sequence (DNA): TGTGCCAGCAGCCTTGGGACTAGCGGGGCAGTCGGGGAGCTGTTTTTT.

V is TRBV9 and J is TRBJ2-7; maybe TRBD1 (6 bases). The CDR3 extends over 13 amino acids. V was pared by 4 bases and J by 0 bases, with 8 bases between. CDR1 and CDR2 (germline): SGDLS, YYNGEE. This CDR3 reads CASSQDSSYEQYF. The DNA of the CDR3 is TGTGCCAGCAGCCAGGACAGCTCCTACGAGCAGTACTTC.

For this clone: Its ends do not fully match the called genes, so a read error is possible. The chain recombines TRBV7-7 with TRBJ2-7; 7 nucleotides align to TRBD1. Germline V gives CDR1 SSHAT, CDR2 FNYEAQ (reference sequence). This CDR3 has 13 amino acids. The CDR3 here is CASSLQGMGEQYF. The CDR3 DNA sequence: TGTGCTAGCAGCTTACAGGGGATGGGGGAGCAGTACTTC.

This clone appeared a single time. The chain carries TRBV27 and TRBJ1-6; D uncertain. CDR3 length: 17 amino acids. Germline assignment: CDR1 MNHEY and CDR2 SMNVEV (reference sequence). Trimming stripped 5 bases from V and 3 bases from J, with 17 bases between. CDR3 sequence reads: CASSLRTPRLYNSPLHF. The CDR3 DNA sequence: TGTGCCAGCAGTCTAAGAACCCCTAGGCTCTATAATTCACCCCTCCACTTT.

The J gene is TRBJ2-3, the V gene TRBV7-2, with 11 nucleotides matching TRBD2. Trimming cost V 2 bases and J 6 bases; bases outside gene matches: 7. CDR3 length equals 16 residues. The germline CDR1 and CDR2 sequences are SGHTA and FQGNSA. Here the CDR3 reads CASSLSSLAGGDTQYF. Here the CDR3 DNA reads TGTGCCAGCAGCTTATCCTCCCTAGCGGGGGGCGATACGCAGTATTTT.

The chain has TRBV9 and TRBJ1-3; D uncertain. Trimming shortened V by 0 bases and J by 3 bases, and 4 bases separated the two germline ends. The CDR3 runs to 13 residues. Germline loops: CDR1 SGDLS, CDR2 YYNGEE. The CDR3 loop reads CASSVGSGNTIYF. The DNA for the CDR3 is TGTGCCAGCAGCGTAGGTAGTGGAAACACCATATATTTT.

J is TRBJ2-3 and V is TRBV12-5, with TRBD2 matching 10 bases. The CDR3 has 16 residues. After removal of 3 bases from V and 1 base from J, the junction contained 4 bases not matched to a gene. The germline V gene has CDR1 LGHNT and CDR2 FRNRAP. This chain's CDR3 is CASGFSAGGGTDTQYF. The CDR3 DNA follows: TGTGCTAGTGGTTTTTCAGCGGGGGGGGGCACAGATACGCAGTATTTT.